The source of this TCR beta chain is a study of early T cells in non-severe SARS-CoV-2 infection. TCRdb called the 5' RACE reads again in MiXCR, with one record for every CDR3 protein. The data show fewer than 85,000 distinct CDR3 sequences, around 12% seen once. Trimming stripped 8 bases from V and 4 bases from J, with 14 bases between. CDR3 length: 12 residues. The germline gives CDR1 DFQATT, CDR2 SNEGSKA (reference sequence). This clonotype was obtained from an adult who was a healthcare worker with PCR-confirmed SARS-CoV-2 infection or an uninfected control (not recorded which). The material sequenced was whole blood. The chain is built from TRBV20-1 and TRBJ2-5, with D possibly matching TRBD2 (6 bases). The CDR3 sequence: CSTWDLGETQYF. CDR3 DNA sequence: TGCAGTACGTGGGACTTAGGAGAGACCCAGTACTTC.